This TCR delta chain was retrieved from a study of gamma-delta chains in newborns, infants, children. Study context: Innate gammadelta T cells reportedly expand polyclonally right after birth, driven by microbial exposure, per the title.

The CDR3 length is 19 residues. Per the germline V gene, CDR1 is GEAIGNYY and CDR2 is EKD. TCRdb reprocessed the reads using CATT. Of some 6,100 delta-chain clones detected, 2.6% appear once; the ten largest clones hold roughly 15%. The table lists this clone with a few counts. This could be a read error, since a much larger clone is one nucleotide away. Sequencing input: blood. This sequence joins TRDV2 and TRDJ3; 12 positions match TRDD3. This sequence originates from a child who was a newborn, infant or young child, either healthy, febrile or measles-vaccinated (not recorded which). The CDR3, as DNA: TGTGCCTGTGACAAAGTACTGGGGGATACCTCCTGGGACACCCGACAGACGTTTTTC. Its translation is CACDKVLGDTSWDTRQTFF.